The present entry profiles one T cell receptor (beta chain) with its context. Its antigen remains unknown. The sample comes from a study of CD8+ T cells in alopecia areata. CDR3 size: 14 residues. V was clipped by 1 base and J by 9 bases, with 16 bases between them. Germline V gives CDR1 SGHNT, CDR2 YYREEE (reference sequence). Extraction and reverse transcription of RNA yielded cDNA as the sequencing template. Libraries were prepared by immunoSEQ multiplex PCR; TCRdb keeps only in-frame clonotypes and omits some of them. Here the sample spans about 180,000 clones, 58% being singletons. Treatment defined: oral pan-JAK inhibitor, 5-10 mg twice daily. The study's findings and limits: Affected lesional scalp, above all in alopecia totalis/universalis, was more clonal than normal scalp. Tofacitinib significantly reduced both scalp clonality and expanded CD8+ clones among the top 100.

The origin of this receptor is a human donor with alopecia areata. The chain combines TRBV5-4 with TRBJ1-1, with D perhaps TRBD1 (5 bases). Sample: CD4+ T cells sorted from blood, taken between weeks 55 and 70, from a patient treated with tofacitinib. Here the CDR3 reads CASSLQSGPRKAFF. DNA of the CDR3: TGTGCCAGCAGCTTGCAGTCGGGACCAAGAAAAGCTTTCTTT.